The 15 T cell receptor beta chains below come from one sample, sequenced in a study of CXCR3-negative and CXCR3-positive naive CD8 T cells. No antigen is known for these receptors. The study, taken as a whole, reports: More hydrophobic TRB CDR3s were found in CXCR3-positive naive cells than in CXCR3-negative naive cells.

The libraries of TRB cDNA were prepared using 5' RACE with UMI labels. TCRdb reprocessed the 5' RACE reads and reports one entry per CDR3 protein, with no DNA. This listing includes over 70,000 distinct CDR3 sequences. The sequencing sample was made of naive CXCR3+ CD8+ T cells from blood. Specified subset: CD45RO-CCR7+CD27+CD95- naive CD8+ T cells expressing CXCR3 (TNR3+). These receptors all come from a human donor in good health. Some clones in this sample may be carry-over from other donors' samples.

The chain has TRBV5-1 and TRBJ1-2; TCRdb reports TRBD1, a call that lacks DNA to check it against. The CDR3 is 14 residues long. Looked up from germline, CDR1 is SGHRS and CDR2 is YFSETQ. This chain's CDR3 is CASSTGQGNYGYTF.

The chain links TRBV2 to TRBJ2-2; without DNA, the TCRdb call of TRBD1 cannot be checked. This CDR3 comprises 14 residues. Per the germline V gene, CDR1 is SNHLY and CDR2 is FYNNEI. This CDR3 reads CASSGTPETGELFF.

The CDR3 spells CASSLDRNEQFF. V and J are TRBV7-2 and TRBJ2-1. In germline, CDR1 is SGHTA, CDR2 FQGNSA. The CDR3 loop spans 12 amino acids.

The chain has TRBV28 and TRBJ2-5. The CDR3 totals 15 residues. Germline V CDR1 and CDR2: MDHEN, SYDVKM. CDR3: CASSPRDSYQETQHF.

The chain combines TRBV28 with TRBJ2-7; TCRdb lists TRBD1, though no DNA is available to test this call. Germline-derived CDR1 and CDR2 are MDHEN and SYDVKM. The CDR3 length is 13 residues. CDR3 in amino acids: CASRGRTENEQYF.

The gene calls are TRBV20-1 and TRBJ2-5; as DNA is missing, the TRBD1 call by TCRdb cannot be tested. CDR3 size: 14 residues. The germline V gene encodes CDR1 DFQATT and CDR2 SNEGSKA (reference sequence). CDR3 region: CSASAGDPGETQYF.

The chain links TRBV19 to TRBJ2-3; TCRdb's D call, TRBD2, is unchecked because there is no DNA. This CDR3 has 16 residues. Germline V lookup: CDR1 LNHDA, CDR2 SQIVND (reference sequence). The CDR3: CASSTLAGGGEDTQYF.

The chain employs TRBV3-1 and TRBJ2-5; TCRdb indicates TRBD1, and absent DNA this call remains unverified. The CDR3 is made up of 14 amino acids. Germline loops: CDR1 LGHDT, CDR2 YNNKEL (reference sequence). CDR3 region: CASSPLQGPETQYF.

The rearrangement links TRBV10-3 to TRBJ2-1; absent DNA, TCRdb's TRBD1 call cannot be checked. The CDR3 is made up of 15 amino acids. CDR1 and CDR2 from the germline V gene are ENHRY and SYGVKD. CDR3 loop: CAISESAGTYNEQFF.

The chain links TRBV29-1 to TRBJ2-5; TCRdb outputs TRBD2, but without DNA this stays unchecked. The CDR3 is 16 amino acids. Germline CDR1 and CDR2: SQVTM and ANQGSEA. CDR3 protein: CSVEEFEPRAGETQYF.

This chain joins TRBV12-3 or TRBV12-4 and TRBJ2-1; TCRdb lists TRBD1, though no DNA is available to test this call. The length of the CDR3 is 13 residues. CDR3 sequence reads: CASSRGSENEQFF.

The chain is built from TRBV5-1 and TRBJ2-7; TCRdb returns TRBD2, unconfirmable since there is no DNA. This CDR3 spans 15 amino acids. Germline CDR1 reads SGHRS; CDR2 reads YFSETQ. The CDR3 sequence is CASRETSGSSYEQYF.

The CDR3 reads CSVEGFMYEAFF. The rearrangement joins TRBV29-1 to TRBJ1-1. This CDR3 is 12 amino acids long. CDR1 and CDR2 from the germline V gene are SQVTM and ANQGSEA.

V and J are TRBV9 and TRBJ2-3. CDR3 length equals 15 residues. In germline, CDR1 is SGDLS, CDR2 YYNGEE. This CDR3 reads CASTISGLGTDTQYF.

The CDR3 spells CASSLLDQEKLFF. The chain carries TRBV7-9 and TRBJ1-4. The CDR3 has 13 residues. CDR1 is SEHNR, CDR2 FQNEAQ, per germline (reference sequence). Combining the CDR3 with reference TRBV7-9 and TRBJ1-4 gives the whole variable domain DTGVSQNPRHKITKRGQNVTFRCDPISEHNRLYWYRQTLGQGPEFLTYFQNEAQLEKSRLLSDRFSAERPKGSFSTLEIQRTEQGDSAMYLCASSLLDQEKLFFGSGTQLSVL.